This record covers a single T cell receptor (beta chain). What this receptor recognizes is not known. Per-base quality was not reported, and no clone a single base away is much larger than it. The data belong to a study of patients and donors after allogeneic stem cell transplantation (dated by TCRdb to about 2020). Reading from cysteine to phenylalanine, the CDR3 counts 13 amino acids. Left in the record is the CDR3 DNA by itself, 39 bases read in frame from the first base. Looking up the germline V gene (reference sequence) yields CDR1 DFQATT and CDR2 SNEGSKA. The junction shows trimming of 3 bases on V and 8 bases on J, plus 14 bases between the germline ends. Library method: RT-PCR. Instrument used: NextSeq 550. The raw public data were reprocessed by TCRdb itself: fastp quality trimming at Q25, MiXCR clonotype calling, in-frame beta chains only. CDR3 protein sequences are deduplicated, and each keeps its most common genes and DNA. The sample profile shows 150,000 to 200,000 distinct CDR3 sequences; approximately 28% of them were found once. The ten biggest clones cover about 3% of the sample.

The chain is encoded by TRBV20-1 joined to TRBJ2-1; the D call is tentative, TRBD1 or TRBD2, as each matches 5 bases. Sequencing used blood, either unsorted or a sorted T cell fraction (not recorded which). The TCR originated in a human donor who was either an allogeneic HSCT recipient or a stem cell or donor lymphocyte infusion donor (not recorded which). It is not recorded whose cells these are; they may come from a transplant donor. CDR3 sequence: CSARGDLWDEQFF. The DNA sequence is TGCAGTGCTAGGGGGGACCTCTGGGATGAGCAGTTCTTC.